This is a list of T cell receptor beta chains from one sample in a study of shared clonotypes between healthy human individuals. The protocol was immunoSEQ multiplex PCR, while the TCRdb copy is restricted to in-frame clones and leaves out a portion. Of some 360,000 clones listed, roughly 80% were seen once; the top ten hold under 11%. Material: memory CD4+ T cells sorted from blood. The receptors originated from a man aged 25-45 years in good health. The CDR3 runs from the conserved cysteine through the conserved F or W. The D gene is left open where the match is weak. For some rows the clone size is stated as once, few or many, or as a class when expanded; others skip it.

D: NA; V: TRBV28; size: NA; J: TRBJ2-5; DNA: TGTGCCAGCAGCGGGGACCAAGAGACCCAGTACTTC; CDR3: CASSGDQETQYF
D: TRBD2; V: TRBV29-1; size: NA; J: TRBJ2-7; DNA: TGCAGCGCCTCCGGGACTAGCTCCTCCGAGCAGTACTTC; CDR3: CSASGTSSSEQYF
D: NA; V: TRBV5-6; size: NA; J: TRBJ1-3; DNA: TGTGCCAGCAGCCCTCCAGGCCGGACCTCTGGAAACACCATATATTTT; CDR3: CASSPPGRTSGNTIYF
D: NA; V: TRBV7-2; size: NA; J: TRBJ1-5; DNA: TGTGCCAGCAGTCCCGCGGCAGGGGATCAGCCCCAGCATTTT; CDR3: CASSPAAGDQPQHF
D: NA; V: TRBV6-5; size: NA; J: TRBJ2-7; DNA: TGTGCCAGCAGTTACTCGCGTAGAGAGGCCTACGAGCAGTACTTC; CDR3: CASSYSRREAYEQYF
D: TRBD1; V: TRBV10-3; size: NA; J: TRBJ1-2; DNA: TGTGCCATCAGTGAGTCACAGGGGGCGCGGGGCTACACCTTC; CDR3: CAISESQGARGYTF
D: NA; V: TRBV5-1; size: NA; J: TRBJ2-5; DNA: TGCGCCAGCAGCCTGGGACGGTTAGGGGAGACCCAGTACTTC; CDR3: CASSLGRLGETQYF
D: NA; V: TRBV4-1; size: NA; J: TRBJ2-7; DNA: TGCGCCAGCAGCCAAGATATTGGGGCAGGGGTGGCCGAGCAGTACTTC; CDR3: CASSQDIGAGVAEQYF
D: TRBD1; V: TRBV27; size: once; J: TRBJ1-2; DNA: TGTGCCAGCAGAGACGACAGGGGAGGGAGGGGCCTTTATGGCTACACCTTC; CDR3: CASRDDRGGRGLYGYTF
D: TRBD2; V: TRBV7-9; size: NA; J: TRBJ2-7; DNA: TGTGCCAGCAGCTTTACGACTAGCGGAGCCTACGAGCAGTACTTC; CDR3: CASSFTTSGAYEQYF
D: NA; V: TRBV5-1; size: NA; J: TRBJ2-7; DNA: TGCGCCAGCAGCTTGGCCGGTAGCAGATACGAGCAGTACTTC; CDR3: CASSLAGSRYEQYF
D: NA; V: TRBV14; size: NA; J: TRBJ1-2; DNA: TGTGCCAGCAGCCCCTCCGGGTATGGCTACACCTTC; CDR3: CASSPSGYGYTF
D: NA; V: TRBV4-1; size: NA; J: TRBJ2-7; DNA: TGCGCCAGCAGCCCGGTAGCAGGCTACTACGAGCAGTACTTC; CDR3: CASSPVAGYYEQYF